One T cell receptor beta chain is described in this entry. This sample is part of a study of control samples from healthy donors and cancer patients. V was pared by 2 bases and J by 4 bases, with 8 bases between. Germline loops: CDR1 MNHEY, CDR2 SVGEGT. The CDR3 is made up of 13 amino acids. Clones were sequenced by immunoSEQ multiplex PCR, and TCRdb holds only the in-frame ones, with some missing. Of 85,000 to 95,000 clones in the sample, approximately 78% were seen once. This sequence joins TRBV6-2 or TRBV6-3 and TRBJ1-2; D possibly corresponds to TRBD1 (5 bases). This sequence originates from a woman aged 55-69 years in good health. Sequencing input: blood. The CDR3 DNA reads TGTGCCAGCAGTTACAGGGACCTCTATGGCTACACCTTC. Residues: CASSYRDLYGYTF.